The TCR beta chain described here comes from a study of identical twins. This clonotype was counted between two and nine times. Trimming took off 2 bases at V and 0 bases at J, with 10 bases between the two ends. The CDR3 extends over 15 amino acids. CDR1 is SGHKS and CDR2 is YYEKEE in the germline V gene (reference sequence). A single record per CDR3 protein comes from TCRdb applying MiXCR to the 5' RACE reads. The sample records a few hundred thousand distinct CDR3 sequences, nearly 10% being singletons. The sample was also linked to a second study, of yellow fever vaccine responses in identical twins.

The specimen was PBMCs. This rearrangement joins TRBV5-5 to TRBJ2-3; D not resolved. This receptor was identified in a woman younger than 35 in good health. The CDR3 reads CASSFGRPSTDTQYF. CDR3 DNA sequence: TGTGCCAGCAGCTTCGGGCGGCCTAGCACAGATACGCAGTATTTT. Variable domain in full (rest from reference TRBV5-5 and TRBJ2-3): DAGVTQSPTHLIKTRGQQVTLRCSPISGHKSVSWYQQVLGQGPQFIFQYYEKEERGRGNFPDRFSARQFPNYSSELNVNALLLGDSALYLCASSFGRPSTDTQYFGPGTRLTVL.